This TCR beta chain was recovered during a study of T cell responses to AZD1222 COVID-19 vaccine. As regards this clone: The target antigen is unknown.

Study observations and caveats: Scientists sampled the repertoires only once the peak T cell response had passed. Following two doses of AZD1222, Spike-specific TCR breadth and depth rose. Reportedly, close to half of spike-specific TCRs are directed against unmutated variant regions.

This table comes from immunoSEQ multiplex PCR, and its TCRdb copy is limited to in-frame clones, with some not included. The table has more than 85,000 clones, roughly 84% seen once. The input for sequencing was peripheral blood, taken on day 0 of AZD1222 vaccination. The receptor was isolated from an adult in good health.

The CDR3 spells CASSLVAGTSGIYTGELFF. Here the CDR3 DNA reads TGTGCCAGCAGCTTAGTGGCCGGGACTAGCGGGATTTACACCGGGGAGCTGTTTTTT. The chain joins TRBV11-2 to TRBJ2-2, with 13 bases that match TRBD2. J gave up 3 bases and V 1 base, and 8 bases lay outside the gene matches. This CDR3 contains 19 residues. Looked up from germline, CDR1 is SGHAT and CDR2 is FQNNGV.